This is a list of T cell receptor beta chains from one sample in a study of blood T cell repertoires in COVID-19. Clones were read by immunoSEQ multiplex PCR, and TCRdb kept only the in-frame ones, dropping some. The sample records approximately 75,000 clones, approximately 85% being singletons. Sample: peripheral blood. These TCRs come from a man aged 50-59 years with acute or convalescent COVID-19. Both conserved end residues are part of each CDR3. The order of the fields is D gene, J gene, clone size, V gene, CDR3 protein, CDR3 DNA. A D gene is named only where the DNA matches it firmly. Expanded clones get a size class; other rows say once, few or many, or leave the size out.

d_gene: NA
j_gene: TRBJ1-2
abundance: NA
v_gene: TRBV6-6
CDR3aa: CASSGQTYGYTF
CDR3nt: TGTGCCAGCAGCGGACAGACCTACGGCTACACCTTC

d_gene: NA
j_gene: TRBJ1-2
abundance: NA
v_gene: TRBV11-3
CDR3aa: CASSLARQGYGYTF
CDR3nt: TGTGCCAGCAGCTTAGCAAGGCAGGGGTATGGCTACACCTTC

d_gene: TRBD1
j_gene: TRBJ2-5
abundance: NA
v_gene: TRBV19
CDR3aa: CATDFGTGVQETQYF
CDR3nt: TGTGCCACCGACTTTGGGACAGGGGTACAAGAGACCCAGTACTTC

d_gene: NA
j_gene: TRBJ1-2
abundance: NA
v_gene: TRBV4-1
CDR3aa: CASSQIRGSADGYTF
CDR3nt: TGCGCCAGCAGCCAGATCAGGGGAAGTGCCGATGGCTACACCTTC

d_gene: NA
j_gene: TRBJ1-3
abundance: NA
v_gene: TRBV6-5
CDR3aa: CASINTGLGGNTIYF
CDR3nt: TGTGCCAGCATTAATACAGGGTTGGGGGGAAACACCATATATTTT

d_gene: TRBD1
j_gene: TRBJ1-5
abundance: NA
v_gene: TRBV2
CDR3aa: CASRTGQGINQPQHF
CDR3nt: TGTGCCAGCAGGACGGGACAGGGGATCAATCAGCCCCAGCATTTT

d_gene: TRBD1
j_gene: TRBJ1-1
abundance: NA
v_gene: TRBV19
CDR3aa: CASSTTGPNTEAFF
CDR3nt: TGTGCCAGCAGTACGACAGGGCCGAACACTGAAGCTTTCTTT

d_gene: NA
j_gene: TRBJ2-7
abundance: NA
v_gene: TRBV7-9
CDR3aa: CASSSPSRHLSYEQYF
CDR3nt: TGTGCCAGCAGCTCCCCGTCCCGACACCTCTCCTACGAGCAGTACTTC

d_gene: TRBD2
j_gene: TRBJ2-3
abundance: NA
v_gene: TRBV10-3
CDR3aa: CAIRSSGGSGTDTQYF
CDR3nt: TGTGCCATCAGAAGTAGCGGGGGCTCAGGCACAGATACGCAGTATTTT

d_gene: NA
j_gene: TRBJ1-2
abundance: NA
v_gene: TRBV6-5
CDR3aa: CASRIRQDTGYTF
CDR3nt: TGTGCCAGCAGGATTAGGCAGGACACTGGCTACACCTTC

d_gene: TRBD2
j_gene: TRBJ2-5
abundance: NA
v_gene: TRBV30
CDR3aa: CAWSLGLQETQYF
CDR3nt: TGTGCCTGGAGTCTGGGACTACAAGAGACCCAGTACTTC

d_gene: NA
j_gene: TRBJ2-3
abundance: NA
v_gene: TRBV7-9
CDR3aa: CASSASENGMTDTQYF
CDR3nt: TGTGCCAGCAGCGCCTCCGAAAACGGGATGACAGATACGCAGTATTTT

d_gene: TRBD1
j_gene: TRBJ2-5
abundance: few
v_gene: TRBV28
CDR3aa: CASRGAGGRETQYF
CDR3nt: TGTGCCAGCAGGGGGGCAGGGGGCAGAGAGACCCAGTACTTC

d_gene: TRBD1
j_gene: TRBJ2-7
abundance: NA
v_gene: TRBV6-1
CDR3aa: CASSEPGGYEQYF
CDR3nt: TGTGCCAGCAGTGAGCCAGGGGGCTACGAGCAGTACTTC

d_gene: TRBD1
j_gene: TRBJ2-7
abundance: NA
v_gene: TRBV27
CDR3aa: CASSRPGQGTYEQYF
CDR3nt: TGTGCCAGCAGTCGGCCGGGACAGGGGACCTACGAGCAGTACTTC

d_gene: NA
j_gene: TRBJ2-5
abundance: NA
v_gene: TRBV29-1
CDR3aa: CSVVGWASETQYF
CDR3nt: TGCAGCGTTGTAGGTTGGGCTTCGGAGACCCAGTACTTC

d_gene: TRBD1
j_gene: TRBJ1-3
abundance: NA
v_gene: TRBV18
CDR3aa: CASSPSQQGARGNTIYF
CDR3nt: TGTGCCAGCTCGCCATCTCAACAGGGGGCCAGAGGAAACACCATATATTTT

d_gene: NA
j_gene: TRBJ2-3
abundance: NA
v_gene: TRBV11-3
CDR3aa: CASKGGSSTDTQYF
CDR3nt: TGTGCCAGCAAGGGGGGGTCGAGCACAGATACGCAGTATTTT

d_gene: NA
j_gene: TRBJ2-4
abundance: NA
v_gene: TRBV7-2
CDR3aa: CASRLGGGNIQYF
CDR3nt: TGTGCCAGCAGGTTAGGGGGGGGAAACATTCAGTACTTC

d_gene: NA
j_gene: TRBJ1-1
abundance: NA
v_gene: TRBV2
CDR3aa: CASRPLRERNTEAFF
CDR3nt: TGTGCCAGCAGGCCACTCAGGGAAAGGAACACTGAAGCTTTCTTT

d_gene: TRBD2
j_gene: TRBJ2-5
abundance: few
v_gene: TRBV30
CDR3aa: CAWSVVSSGPIAQYF
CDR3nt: TGTGCCTGGAGTGTAGTGTCTAGCGGTCCTATTGCCCAGTACTTC

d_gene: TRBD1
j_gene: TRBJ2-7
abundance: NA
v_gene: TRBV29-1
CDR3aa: CSVESGTGGFEQYF
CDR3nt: TGCAGCGTTGAATCTGGGACAGGGGGTTTCGAGCAGTACTTC

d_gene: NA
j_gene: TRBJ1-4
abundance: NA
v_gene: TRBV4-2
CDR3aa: CASSPRPQREEKLFF
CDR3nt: TGTGCCAGCAGCCCCCGGCCACAACGGGAGGAAAAACTGTTTTTT

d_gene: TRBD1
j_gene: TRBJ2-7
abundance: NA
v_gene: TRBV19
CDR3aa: CASSTNRGSEQYF
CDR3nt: TGTGCCAGTAGTACTAACAGGGGTTCCGAGCAGTACTTC

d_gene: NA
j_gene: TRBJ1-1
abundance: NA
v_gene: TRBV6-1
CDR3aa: CASSEPQGSDTEAFF
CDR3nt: TGTGCCAGCAGTGAACCCCAGGGGTCGGACACTGAAGCTTTCTTT

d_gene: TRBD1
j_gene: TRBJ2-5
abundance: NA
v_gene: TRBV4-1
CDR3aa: CASSRRTGQETQYF
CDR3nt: TGCGCCAGCAGCCGACGGACAGGTCAAGAGACCCAGTACTTC

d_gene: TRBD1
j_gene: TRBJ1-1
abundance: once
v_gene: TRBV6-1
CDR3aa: CASSEGQGFTEAFF
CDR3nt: TGTGCCAGCAGTGAAGGACAGGGTTTCACTGAAGCTTTCTTT

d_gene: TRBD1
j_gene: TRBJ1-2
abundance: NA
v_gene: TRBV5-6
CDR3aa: CASSSGGGYGYTF
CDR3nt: TGTGCCAGCAGCTCAGGGGGCGGCTATGGCTACACCTTC

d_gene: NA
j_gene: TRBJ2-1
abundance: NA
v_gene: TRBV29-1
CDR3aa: CSVVATGYNEQFF
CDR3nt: TGCAGCGTTGTTGCGACAGGTTACAATGAGCAGTTCTTC

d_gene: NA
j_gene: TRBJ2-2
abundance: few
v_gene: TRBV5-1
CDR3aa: CASSLDSGELFF
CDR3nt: TGCGCCAGCAGCTTGGATAGCGGGGAGCTGTTTTTT

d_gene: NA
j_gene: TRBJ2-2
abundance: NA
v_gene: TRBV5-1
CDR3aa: CASSLDRRGELFF
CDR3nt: TGCGCCAGCAGCTTGGACAGGCGGGGGGAGCTGTTTTTT

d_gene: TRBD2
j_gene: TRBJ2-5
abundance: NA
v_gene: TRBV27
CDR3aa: CASSPSGGEETQYF
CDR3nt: TGTGCCAGCAGCCCTAGCGGGGGGGAAGAGACCCAGTACTTC

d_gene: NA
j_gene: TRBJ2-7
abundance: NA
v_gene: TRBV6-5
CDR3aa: CASIGAGGSYEQYF
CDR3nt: TGTGCCAGCATTGGGGCCGGGGGCTCCTACGAGCAGTACTTC

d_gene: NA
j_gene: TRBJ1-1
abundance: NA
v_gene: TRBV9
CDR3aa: CASSVGGGTNTEAFF
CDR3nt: TGTGCCAGCAGCGTAGGGGGGGGCACGAACACTGAAGCTTTCTTT

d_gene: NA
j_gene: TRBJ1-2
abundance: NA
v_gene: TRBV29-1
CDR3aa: CSAQAGRGGYGYTF
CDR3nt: TGCAGCGCCCAGGCGGGGCGGGGTGGCTATGGCTACACCTTC

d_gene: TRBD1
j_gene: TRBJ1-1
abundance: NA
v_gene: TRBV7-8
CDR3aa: CASSLVDRGNTEAFF
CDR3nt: TGTGCCAGCAGCTTAGTGGACAGGGGCAACACTGAAGCTTTCTTT

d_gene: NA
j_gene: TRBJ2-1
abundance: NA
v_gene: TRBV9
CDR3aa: CASSVGGNTYNEQFF
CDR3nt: TGTGCCAGCAGCGTAGGAGGGAACACCTACAATGAGCAGTTCTTC

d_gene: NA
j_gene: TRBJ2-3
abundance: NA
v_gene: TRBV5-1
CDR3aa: CASGGSNTDTQYF
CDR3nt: TGCGCCAGCGGGGGGTCCAACACAGATACGCAGTATTTT

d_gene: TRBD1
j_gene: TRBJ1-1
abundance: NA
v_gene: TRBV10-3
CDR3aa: CAISEPGQGRGTEAFF
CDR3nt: TGTGCCATCAGTGAACCCGGACAGGGGAGAGGGACTGAAGCTTTCTTT

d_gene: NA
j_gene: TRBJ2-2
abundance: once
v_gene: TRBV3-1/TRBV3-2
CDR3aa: CASSQGVTSGPGLFF
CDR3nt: TGTGCCAGCAGCCAAGGCGTGACTTCGGGTCCGGGGCTGTTTTTT

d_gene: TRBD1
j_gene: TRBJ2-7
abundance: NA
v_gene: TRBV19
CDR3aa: CASSPRTGGASEQYF
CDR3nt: TGTGCCAGTAGTCCCCGGACAGGGGGCGCGTCCGAGCAGTACTTC

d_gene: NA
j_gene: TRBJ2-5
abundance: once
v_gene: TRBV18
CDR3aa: CASSRPNMGAGETQYF
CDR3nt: TGTGCCAGCTCCCGACCTAATATGGGGGCCGGGGAGACCCAGTACTTC

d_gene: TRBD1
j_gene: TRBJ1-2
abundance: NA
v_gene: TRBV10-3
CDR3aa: CAIKGETGQGYTF
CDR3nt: TGTGCCATCAAAGGCGAGACAGGGCAGGGCTACACCTTC

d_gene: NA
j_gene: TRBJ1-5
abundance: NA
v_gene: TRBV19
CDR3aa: CASRGGRGNQPQHF
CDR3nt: TGTGCCAGTAGGGGGGGGCGGGGCAATCAGCCCCAGCATTTT

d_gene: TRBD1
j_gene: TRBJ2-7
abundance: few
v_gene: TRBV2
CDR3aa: CASSSGTAKYEQYF
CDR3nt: TGTGCCAGCAGCTCCGGGACAGCCAAATACGAGCAGTACTTC

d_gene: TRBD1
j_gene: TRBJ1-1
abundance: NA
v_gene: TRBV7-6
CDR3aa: CASSLQGATEAFF
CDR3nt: TGTGCCAGCAGCTTACAGGGGGCCACTGAAGCTTTCTTT

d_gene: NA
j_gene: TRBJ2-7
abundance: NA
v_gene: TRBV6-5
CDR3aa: CASKAQNSYEQYF
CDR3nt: TGTGCCAGCAAGGCACAGAACTCCTACGAGCAGTACTTC

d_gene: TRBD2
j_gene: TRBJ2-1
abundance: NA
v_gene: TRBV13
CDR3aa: CASRTGGGLEDEQFF
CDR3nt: TGTGCCAGCAGGACCGGGGGGGGGCTAGAAGATGAGCAGTTCTTC

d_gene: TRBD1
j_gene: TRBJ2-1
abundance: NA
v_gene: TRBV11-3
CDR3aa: CASSSEDRAGYNEQFF
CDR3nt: TGTGCCAGCAGCTCGGAGGACAGGGCGGGATACAATGAGCAGTTCTTC

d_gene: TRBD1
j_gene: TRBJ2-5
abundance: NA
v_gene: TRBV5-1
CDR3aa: CASSLGQGPKETQYF
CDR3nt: TGCGCCAGCAGCTTGGGACAGGGGCCTAAGGAGACCCAGTACTTC

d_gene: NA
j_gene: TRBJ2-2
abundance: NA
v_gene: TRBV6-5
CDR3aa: CASRRKGLGTGELFF
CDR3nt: TGTGCCAGCAGGAGGAAGGGGTTGGGAACCGGGGAGCTGTTTTTT

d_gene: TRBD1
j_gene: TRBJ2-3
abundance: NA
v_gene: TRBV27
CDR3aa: CASSLVQTGGAADTQYF
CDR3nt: TGTGCCAGCAGTTTAGTCCAGACAGGGGGCGCCGCAGATACGCAGTATTTT

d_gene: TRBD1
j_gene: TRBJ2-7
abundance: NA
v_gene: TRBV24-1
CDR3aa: CATSDAATGGFYEQYF
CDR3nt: TGTGCCACCAGTGATGCTGCGACAGGGGGCTTCTACGAGCAGTACTTC

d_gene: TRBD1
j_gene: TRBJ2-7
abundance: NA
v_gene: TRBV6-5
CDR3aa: CASSRDRDDVYEQYF
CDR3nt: TGTGCCAGCAGCCGGGACAGGGATGATGTCTACGAGCAGTACTTC

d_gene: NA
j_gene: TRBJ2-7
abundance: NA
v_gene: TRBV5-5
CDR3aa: CASSLAYLRGGYEQYF
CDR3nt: TGTGCCAGCAGCTTGGCCTATCTCCGGGGTGGGTACGAGCAGTACTTC

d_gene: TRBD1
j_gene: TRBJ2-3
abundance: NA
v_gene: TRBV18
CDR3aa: CASSLQGAGRDTQYF
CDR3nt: TGTGCCAGCTCGTTACAGGGGGCCGGACGAGATACGCAGTATTTT

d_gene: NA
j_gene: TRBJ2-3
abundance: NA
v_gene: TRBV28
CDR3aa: CATAGMNTQYF
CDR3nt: TGTGCCACCGCGGGGATGAATACGCAGTATTTT

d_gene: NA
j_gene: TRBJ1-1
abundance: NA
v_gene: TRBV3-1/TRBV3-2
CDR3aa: CASSPYRVREAFF
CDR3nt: TGTGCCAGCAGCCCTTACAGGGTTCGAGAAGCTTTCTTT

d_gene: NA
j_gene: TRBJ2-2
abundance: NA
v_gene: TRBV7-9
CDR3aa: CASRTPAPGENTGELFF
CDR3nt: TGTGCCAGCAGAACCCCGGCCCCAGGGGAAAACACCGGGGAGCTGTTTTTT